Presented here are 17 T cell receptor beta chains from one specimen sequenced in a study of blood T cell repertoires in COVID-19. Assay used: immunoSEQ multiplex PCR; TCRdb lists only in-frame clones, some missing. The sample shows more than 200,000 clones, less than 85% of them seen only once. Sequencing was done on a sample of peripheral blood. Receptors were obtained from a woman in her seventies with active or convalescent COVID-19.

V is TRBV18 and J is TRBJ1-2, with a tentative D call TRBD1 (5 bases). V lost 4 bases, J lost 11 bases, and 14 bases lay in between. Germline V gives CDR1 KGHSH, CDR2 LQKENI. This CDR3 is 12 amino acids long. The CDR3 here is CASSLEDRPYTF. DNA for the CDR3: TGTGCCAGCTCACTAGAAGACAGACCGTACACCTTC.

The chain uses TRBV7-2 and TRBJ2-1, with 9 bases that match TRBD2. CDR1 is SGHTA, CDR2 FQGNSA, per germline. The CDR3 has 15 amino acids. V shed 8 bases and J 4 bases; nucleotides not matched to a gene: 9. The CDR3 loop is CASRRRGGGYNEQFF. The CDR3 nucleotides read TGTGCCAGCCGGCGGCGGGGGGGCGGATACAATGAGCAGTTCTTC. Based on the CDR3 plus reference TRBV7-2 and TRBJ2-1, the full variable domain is GAGVSQSPSNKVTEKGKDVELRCDPISGHTALYWYRQSLGQGLEFLIYFQGNSAPDKSGLPSDRFSAERTGGSVSTLTIQRTQQEDSAVYLCASRRRGGGYNEQFFGPGTRLTVL.

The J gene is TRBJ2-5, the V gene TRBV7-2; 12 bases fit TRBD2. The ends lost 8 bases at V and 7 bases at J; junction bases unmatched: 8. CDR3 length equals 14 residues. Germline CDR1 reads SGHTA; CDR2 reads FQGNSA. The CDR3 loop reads CASATLAGGGTQYF. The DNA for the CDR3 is TGTGCCAGCGCTACCCTAGCGGGAGGGGGGACCCAGTACTTC.

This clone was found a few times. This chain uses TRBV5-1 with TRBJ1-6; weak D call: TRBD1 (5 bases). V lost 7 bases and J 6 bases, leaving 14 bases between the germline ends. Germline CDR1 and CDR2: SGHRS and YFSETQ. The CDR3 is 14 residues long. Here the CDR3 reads CASSSYRTNSPLHF. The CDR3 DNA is TGCGCCAGCTCATCCTACAGGACTAATTCACCCCTCCACTTT.

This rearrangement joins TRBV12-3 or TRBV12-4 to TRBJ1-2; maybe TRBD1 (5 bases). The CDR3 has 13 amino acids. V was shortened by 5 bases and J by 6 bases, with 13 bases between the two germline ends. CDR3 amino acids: CASSPTSGDGYTF. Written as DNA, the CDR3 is TGTGCCAGCAGTCCGACCTCGGGGGATGGCTACACCTTC.

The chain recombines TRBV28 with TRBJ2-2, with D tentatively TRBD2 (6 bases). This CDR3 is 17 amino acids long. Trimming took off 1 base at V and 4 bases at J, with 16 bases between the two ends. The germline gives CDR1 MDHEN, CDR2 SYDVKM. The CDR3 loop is CASSLSTGLPPTGELFF. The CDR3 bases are TGTGCCAGCAGTTTATCCACGGGACTGCCCCCCACCGGGGAGCTGTTTTTT.

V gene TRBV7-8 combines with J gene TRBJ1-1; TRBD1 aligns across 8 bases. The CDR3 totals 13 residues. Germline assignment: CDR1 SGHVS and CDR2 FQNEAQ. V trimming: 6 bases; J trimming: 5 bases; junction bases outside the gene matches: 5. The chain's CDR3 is CASRPTGGTEAFF. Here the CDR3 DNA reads TGTGCCAGCAGGCCTACAGGGGGAACTGAAGCTTTCTTT.

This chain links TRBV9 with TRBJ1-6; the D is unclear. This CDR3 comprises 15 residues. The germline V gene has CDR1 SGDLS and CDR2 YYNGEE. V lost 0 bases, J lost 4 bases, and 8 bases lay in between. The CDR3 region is CASSVGRGYNSPLHF. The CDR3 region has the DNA TGTGCCAGCAGCGTAGGGAGAGGGTATAATTCACCCCTCCACTTT.

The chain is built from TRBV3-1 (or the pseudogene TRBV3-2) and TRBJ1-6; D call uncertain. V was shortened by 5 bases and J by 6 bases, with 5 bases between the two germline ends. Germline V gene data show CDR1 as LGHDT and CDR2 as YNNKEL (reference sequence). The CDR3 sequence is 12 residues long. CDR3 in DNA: TGTGCCAGCAGCACCAGTAATTCACCCCTCCACTTT. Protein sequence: CASSTSNSPLHF.

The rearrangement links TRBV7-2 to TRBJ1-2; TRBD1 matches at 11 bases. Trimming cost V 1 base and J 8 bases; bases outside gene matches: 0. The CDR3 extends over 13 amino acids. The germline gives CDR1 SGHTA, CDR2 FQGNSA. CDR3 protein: CASSLGTGGGYTF. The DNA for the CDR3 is TGTGCCAGCAGCTTAGGGACAGGGGGCGGCTACACCTTC.

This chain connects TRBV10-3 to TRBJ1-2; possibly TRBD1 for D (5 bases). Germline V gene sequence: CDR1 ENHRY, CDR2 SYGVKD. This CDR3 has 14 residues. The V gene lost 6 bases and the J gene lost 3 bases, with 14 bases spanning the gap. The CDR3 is CAIRRVWGDYGYTF. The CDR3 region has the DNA TGTGCCATCAGGAGGGTTTGGGGGGACTATGGCTACACCTTC.

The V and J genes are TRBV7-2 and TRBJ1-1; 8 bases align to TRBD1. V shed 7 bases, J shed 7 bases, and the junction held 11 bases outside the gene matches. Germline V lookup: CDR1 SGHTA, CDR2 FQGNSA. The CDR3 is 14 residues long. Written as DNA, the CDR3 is TGTGCCAGCACCCTGACAGGGGTCATTGGTGAAGCTTTCTTT. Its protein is CASTLTGVIGEAFF.

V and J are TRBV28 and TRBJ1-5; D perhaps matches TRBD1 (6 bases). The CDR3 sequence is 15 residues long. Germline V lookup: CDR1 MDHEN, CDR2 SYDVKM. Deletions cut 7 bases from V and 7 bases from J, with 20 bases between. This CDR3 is CASNTRGAPGQPQHF. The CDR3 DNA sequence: TGTGCCAGCAACACGCGGGGGGCCCCGGGGCAGCCCCAGCATTTT.

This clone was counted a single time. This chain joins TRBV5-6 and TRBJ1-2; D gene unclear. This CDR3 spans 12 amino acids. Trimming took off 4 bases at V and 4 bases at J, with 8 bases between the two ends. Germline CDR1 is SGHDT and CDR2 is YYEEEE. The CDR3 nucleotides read TGTGCCAGCAGCCCGGGGTTCTATGGCTACACCTTC. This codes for CASSPGFYGYTF.

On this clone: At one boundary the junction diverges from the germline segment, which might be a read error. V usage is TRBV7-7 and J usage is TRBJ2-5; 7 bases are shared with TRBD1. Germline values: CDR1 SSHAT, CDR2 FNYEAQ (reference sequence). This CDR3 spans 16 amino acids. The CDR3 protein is CASSPVAYPRGETQYF. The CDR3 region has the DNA TGTGCTAGCAGCCCTGTCGCGTACCCCAGGGGGGAGACCCAGTACTTC.

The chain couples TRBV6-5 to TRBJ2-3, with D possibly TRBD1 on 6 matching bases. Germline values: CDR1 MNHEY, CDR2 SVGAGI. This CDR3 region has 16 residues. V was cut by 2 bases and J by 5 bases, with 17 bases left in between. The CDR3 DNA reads TGTGCCAGCAGTTACCTGCGGACAGCCCCCGGAGATACGCAGTATTTT. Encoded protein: CASSYLRTAPGDTQYF.

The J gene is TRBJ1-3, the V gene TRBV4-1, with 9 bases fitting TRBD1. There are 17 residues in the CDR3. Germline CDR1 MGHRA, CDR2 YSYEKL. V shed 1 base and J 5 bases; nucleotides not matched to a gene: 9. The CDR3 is CASSQAQGAGVRNTIYF. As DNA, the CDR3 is TGCGCCAGCAGCCAAGCACAGGGGGCCGGTGTTAGAAACACCATATATTTT.